Shown below are 3 T cell receptor beta chains from a single sample sequenced in a study of blood T cell repertoires in COVID-19. Profiled with immunoSEQ multiplex PCR; TCRdb holds only in-frame clones, not every one. Among 150,000 to 200,000 clones listed, 82% were seen once. Sequenced input: peripheral blood. Every receptor here comes from an elderly woman with acute or convalescent COVID-19.

This chain connects TRBV12-3 or TRBV12-4 to TRBJ2-1, with unresolved D. CDR3 length equals 13 residues. V lost 6 bases and J lost 3, with 9 bases in between. The CDR3 bases are TGTGCCAGCAGACTTAACCGCTACAATGAGCAGTTCTTC. As protein: CASRLNRYNEQFF.

The chain couples TRBV19 to TRBJ1-5, with 10 bases fitting TRBD1. The CDR3 is 14 residues long. Germline CDR1 is LNHDA and CDR2 is SQIVND (reference sequence). Losses at the gene ends were 2 bases for V and 7 bases for J; bases not matched to a gene: 2. The CDR3 sequence: CASSIWDRGQPQHF. CDR3 sequence (DNA): TGTGCCAGTAGTATATGGGACAGGGGACAGCCCCAGCATTTT.

CDR3 region: CASSPGVGSGNTIYF. CDR3 nucleotides: TGTGCCAGCAGCCCAGGGGTGGGCAGCGGAAACACCATATATTTT. V usage is TRBV9 and J usage is TRBJ1-3, with D maybe TRBD1 (6 bases). Trimming took 4 bases from V and 4 from J, leaving 15 bases between them. Per germline, CDR1 SGDLS and CDR2 YYNGEE. CDR3 length: 15 residues.